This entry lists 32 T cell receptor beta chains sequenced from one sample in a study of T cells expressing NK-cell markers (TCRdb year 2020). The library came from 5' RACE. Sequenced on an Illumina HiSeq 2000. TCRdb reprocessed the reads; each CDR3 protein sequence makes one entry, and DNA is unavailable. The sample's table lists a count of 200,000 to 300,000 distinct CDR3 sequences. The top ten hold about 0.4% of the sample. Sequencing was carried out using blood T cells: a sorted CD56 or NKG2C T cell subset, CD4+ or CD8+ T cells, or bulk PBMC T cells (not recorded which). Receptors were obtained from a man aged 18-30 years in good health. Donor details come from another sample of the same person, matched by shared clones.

This CDR3 reads CASSFGDFATNEKLFF. This sequence joins TRBV12-3 or TRBV12-4 and TRBJ1-4. The CDR3 is made up of 16 amino acids.

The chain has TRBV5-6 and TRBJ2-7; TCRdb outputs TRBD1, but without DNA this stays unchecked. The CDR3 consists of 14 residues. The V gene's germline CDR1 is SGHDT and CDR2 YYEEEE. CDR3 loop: CASSYRDRGYEQYF.

The CDR3 spells CSATETSSNQPQHF. The chain uses TRBV20-1 and TRBJ1-5. The CDR3 length is 14 residues. Germline assignment: CDR1 DFQATT and CDR2 SNEGSKA (reference sequence).

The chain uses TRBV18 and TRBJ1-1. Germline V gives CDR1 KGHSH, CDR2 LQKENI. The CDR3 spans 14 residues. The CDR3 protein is CASSPRQEWTEAFF.

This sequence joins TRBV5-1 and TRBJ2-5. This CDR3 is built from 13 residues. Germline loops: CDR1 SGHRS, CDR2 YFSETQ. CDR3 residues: CASSLESRETQYF.

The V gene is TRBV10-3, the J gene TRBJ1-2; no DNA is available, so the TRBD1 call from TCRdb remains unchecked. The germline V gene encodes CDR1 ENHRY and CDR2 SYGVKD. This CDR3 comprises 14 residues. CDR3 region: CAISRDRSINGYTF.

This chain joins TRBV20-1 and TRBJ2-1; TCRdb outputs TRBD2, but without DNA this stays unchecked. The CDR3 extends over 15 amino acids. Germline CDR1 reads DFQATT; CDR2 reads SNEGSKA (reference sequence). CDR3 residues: CSARQTSGRAEEQFF.

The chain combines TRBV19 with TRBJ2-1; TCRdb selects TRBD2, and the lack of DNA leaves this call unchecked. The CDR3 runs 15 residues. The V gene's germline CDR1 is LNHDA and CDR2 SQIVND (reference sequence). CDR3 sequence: CASSILPGLRNEQFF.

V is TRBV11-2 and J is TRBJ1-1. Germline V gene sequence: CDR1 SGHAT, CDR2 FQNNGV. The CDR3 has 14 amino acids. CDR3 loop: CASSLYVGQSEAFF.

This chain's CDR3 is CSARVGTPAAYEQYF. The chain links TRBV20-1 to TRBJ2-7; TCRdb gives TRBD1 as the D gene, but with no DNA this cannot be confirmed. The CDR3 consists of 15 residues. The germline V gene encodes CDR1 DFQATT and CDR2 SNEGSKA (reference sequence).

CDR3 in amino acids: CASRRTGGAKNIQYF. The chain has TRBV12-3 or TRBV12-4 and TRBJ2-4; TCRdb reports TRBD1, a call that lacks DNA to check it against. CDR3 length: 15 residues.

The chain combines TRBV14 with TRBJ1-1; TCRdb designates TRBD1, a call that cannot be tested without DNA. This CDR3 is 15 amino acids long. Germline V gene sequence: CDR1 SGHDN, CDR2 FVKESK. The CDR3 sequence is CASSPWGQGWAEAFF.

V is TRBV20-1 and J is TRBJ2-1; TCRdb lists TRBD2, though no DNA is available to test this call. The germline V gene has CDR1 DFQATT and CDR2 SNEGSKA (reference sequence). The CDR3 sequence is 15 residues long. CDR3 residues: CSALELAGGYNEQFF.

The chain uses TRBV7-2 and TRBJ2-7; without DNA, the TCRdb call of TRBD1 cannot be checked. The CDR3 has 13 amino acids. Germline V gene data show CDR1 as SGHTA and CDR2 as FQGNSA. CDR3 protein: CASSPAGSHEQYF.

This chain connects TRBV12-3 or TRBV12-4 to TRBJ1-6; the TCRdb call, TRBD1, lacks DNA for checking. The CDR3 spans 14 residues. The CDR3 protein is CASSSGQGFSPLHF.

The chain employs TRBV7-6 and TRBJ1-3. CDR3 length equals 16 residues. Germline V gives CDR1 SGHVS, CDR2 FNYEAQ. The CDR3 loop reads CASSLVGSRSGNTIYF.

CDR3 sequence: CASSDIAGGQETQYF. This chain uses TRBV9 with TRBJ2-5; TCRdb outputs TRBD2, but without DNA this stays unchecked. Germline V lookup: CDR1 SGDLS, CDR2 YYNGEE. This CDR3 region has 15 residues.

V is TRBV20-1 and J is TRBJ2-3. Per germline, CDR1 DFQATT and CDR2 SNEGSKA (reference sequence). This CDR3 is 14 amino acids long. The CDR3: CSARPTDRADTQYF.

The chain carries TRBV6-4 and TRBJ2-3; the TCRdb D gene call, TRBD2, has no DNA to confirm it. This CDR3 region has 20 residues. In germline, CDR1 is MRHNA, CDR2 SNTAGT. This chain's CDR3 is CASSPPFTSGRASGTDTQYF.

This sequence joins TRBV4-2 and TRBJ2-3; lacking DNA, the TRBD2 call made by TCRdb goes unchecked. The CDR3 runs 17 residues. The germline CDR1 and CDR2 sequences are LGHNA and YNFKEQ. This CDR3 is CASSQGVGRASTDTQYF.

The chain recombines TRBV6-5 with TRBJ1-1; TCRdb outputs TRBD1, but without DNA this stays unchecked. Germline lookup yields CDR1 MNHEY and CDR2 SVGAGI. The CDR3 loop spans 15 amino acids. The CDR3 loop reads CASSYQGYGDTEAFF.

CDR3 sequence: CASGFTGNGYTF. V is TRBV12-5 and J is TRBJ1-2; no DNA is available, so the TRBD1 call from TCRdb remains unchecked. Per germline, CDR1 LGHNT and CDR2 FRNRAP. The CDR3 length is 12 residues.

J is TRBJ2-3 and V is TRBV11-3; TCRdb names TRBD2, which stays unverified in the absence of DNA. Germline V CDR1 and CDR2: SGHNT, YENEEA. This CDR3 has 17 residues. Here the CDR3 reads CASSLSGGAGGLDTQYF.

The CDR3 protein is CASSLSLKETQYF. V is TRBV11-2 and J is TRBJ2-5; there is no DNA to check the TCRdb D call of TRBD1. Germline assignment: CDR1 SGHAT and CDR2 FQNNGV. This CDR3 contains 13 residues.

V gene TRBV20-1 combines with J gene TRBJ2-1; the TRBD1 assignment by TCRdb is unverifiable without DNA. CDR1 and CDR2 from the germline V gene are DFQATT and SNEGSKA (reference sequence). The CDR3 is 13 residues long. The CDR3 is CSAPVVVGYEQFF.

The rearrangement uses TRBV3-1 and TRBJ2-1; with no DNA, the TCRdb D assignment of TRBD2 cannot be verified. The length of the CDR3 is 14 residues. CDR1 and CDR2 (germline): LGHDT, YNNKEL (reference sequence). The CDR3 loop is CASSHYGRASEQFF.

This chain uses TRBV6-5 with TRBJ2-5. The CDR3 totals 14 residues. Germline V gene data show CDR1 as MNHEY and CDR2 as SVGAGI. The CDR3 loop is CASSSILKGETQYF.

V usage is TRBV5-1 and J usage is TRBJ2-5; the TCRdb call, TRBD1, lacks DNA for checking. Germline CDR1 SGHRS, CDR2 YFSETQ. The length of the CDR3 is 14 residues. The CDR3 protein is CASSGQPGQETQYF.

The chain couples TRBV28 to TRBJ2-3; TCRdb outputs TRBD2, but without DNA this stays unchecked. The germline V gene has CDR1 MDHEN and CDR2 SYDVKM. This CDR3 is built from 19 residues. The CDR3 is CASSPTGIGAGGPADTQYF. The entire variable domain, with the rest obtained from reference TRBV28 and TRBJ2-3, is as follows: DVKVTQSSRYLVKRTGEKVFLECVQDMDHENMFWYRQDPGLGLRLIYFSYDVKMKEKGDIPEGYSVSREKKERFSLILESASTNQTSMYLCASSPTGIGAGGPADTQYFGPGTRLTVL.

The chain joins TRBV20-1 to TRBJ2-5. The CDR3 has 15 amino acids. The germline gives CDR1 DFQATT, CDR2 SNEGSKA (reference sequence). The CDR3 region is CSARPATAYQETQYF.

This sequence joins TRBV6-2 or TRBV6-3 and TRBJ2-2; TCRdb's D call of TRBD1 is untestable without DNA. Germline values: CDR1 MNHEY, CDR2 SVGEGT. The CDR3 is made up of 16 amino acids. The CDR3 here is CASSPVGVGGTGELFF.

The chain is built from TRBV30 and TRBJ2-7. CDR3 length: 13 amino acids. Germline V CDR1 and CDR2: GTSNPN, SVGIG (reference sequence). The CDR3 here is CAWSSLGIYEQYF.